The next 13 T cell receptor beta chains were all read from a single sample in a study of Graves' ophthalmopathy and Graves' hyperthyroidism. Amplification of the TCR beta CDR3 regions used RNA transcripts (as template). The workflow started with a first-round RT-PCR run with HTBI primers and then moved on to a second-round multiplex PCR. TCRdb passed the multiplex PCR reads through MiXCR, listing each CDR3 protein once. Here the sample spans about 390,000 distinct CDR3 sequences, 15% to 19% being singletons. Sequencing was carried out using peripheral blood. These receptors came from a young woman with stable Graves' hyperthyroidism.

This clonotype was seen repeatedly, ten times or more. The genes are TRBV12-3 or TRBV12-4 and TRBJ1-5, with D unresolved. This CDR3 spans 13 amino acids. Trimming took 3 bases from V and 4 from J, leaving 7 bases between them. The CDR3, as DNA: TGTGCCAGCAGTTTTGAACTGAATCAGCCCCAGCATTTT. Protein: CASSFELNQPQHF.

This clonotype was seen only a few times. It may be a read error: a sequence one base away is much more abundant. This sequence joins TRBV6-1 and TRBJ2-1; possibly TRBD1 for D (6 bases). The CDR3 spans 14 residues. Germline V gene lookup returns CDR1 MNHNS and CDR2 SASEGT. V was clipped by 3 bases and J by 7 bases, with 13 bases between them. The CDR3 DNA reads TGTGCCAGCAGTGACAAGGGGGTGCAGAATGAGCAGTTCTTC. It is translated as CASSDKGVQNEQFF.

This clonotype was detected ten times or more. The chain employs TRBV19 and TRBJ1-1; D unclear. V was trimmed by 9 bases and J by 7 bases, leaving 18 bases between them. The CDR3 extends over 13 amino acids. Germline lookup yields CDR1 LNHDA and CDR2 SQIVND (reference sequence). The CDR3 protein is CASIGTRTGEAFF. CDR3 bases: TGTGCCAGCATCGGAACTCGGACGGGTGAAGCTTTCTTT.

This clonotype was observed at least ten times. The chain employs TRBV4-1 and TRBJ2-7, with D hard to call. From germline, CDR1 is MGHRA and CDR2 YSYEKL. The CDR3 runs 12 residues. V lost 4 bases to trimming and J lost 11 bases, with 15 bases between them. This chain's CDR3 is CASSLSSGRKYF. CDR3 nucleotides: TGCGCCAGCAGCCTTAGCAGTGGCCGAAAGTACTTC.

This clonotype was observed many times. The chain is built from TRBV5-1 and TRBJ2-2; 7 bases are shared with TRBD1. Trimming removed 4 bases from V and 0 bases from J; junction bases left unmatched: 6. Germline CDR1 SGHRS, CDR2 YFSETQ. The CDR3 consists of 16 residues. This CDR3 is CASSLRQGTNTGELFF. The CDR3, as DNA: TGCGCCAGCAGCCTACGACAGGGCACGAACACCGGGGAGCTGTTTTTT.

This clonotype was recorded many times. This chain links TRBV6-5 with TRBJ2-7, with TRBD1 matching over 9 bases. Per the germline V gene, CDR1 is MNHEY and CDR2 is SVGAGI. This CDR3 region has 15 residues. J lost 3 bases, V lost 7 bases, and 10 bases had no gene match. The chain's CDR3 is CASTFSGTGLYEQYF. Here the CDR3 DNA reads TGTGCCAGCACCTTCTCCGGGACAGGGCTCTACGAGCAGTACTTC.

This clonotype has at least ten counts. This sequence joins TRBV6-2 or TRBV6-3 and TRBJ2-5, with 9 bases that match TRBD1. J was trimmed by 4 bases and V by 5 bases; bases with no gene match: 8. Per the germline V gene, CDR1 is MNHEY and CDR2 is SVGEGT. The CDR3 is 15 residues long. The CDR3 is CASSRGQGSRETQYF. The CDR3 DNA is TGTGCCAGCAGTCGCGGACAGGGGTCGCGAGAGACCCAGTACTTC.

This clonotype was observed at least ten times. V usage is TRBV10-3 and J usage is TRBJ2-7; D remains unclear. The CDR3 is made up of 13 amino acids. V was trimmed by 6 bases and J by 6 bases, leaving 15 bases between them. Germline V gene data show CDR1 as ENHRY and CDR2 as SYGVKD. The CDR3 protein is CAISGSGATEQYF. DNA of the CDR3: TGTGCCATCAGCGGTAGTGGTGCCACCGAGCAGTACTTC.

For this clonotype: This sequence may be a read error, since a much larger clone differs from it by one base. The rearrangement links TRBV14 to TRBJ2-7, with no clear D. Germline-derived CDR1 and CDR2 are SGHDN and FVKESK. This CDR3 is 14 amino acids long. Trimming removed 0 bases from V and 4 bases from J, with 10 bases in between. CDR3: CASSQDSCRYEQYF. In DNA form, the CDR3 reads TGTGCCAGCAGCCAAGATAGCTGCAGATACGAGCAGTACTTC.

Comment on this clonotype: This clone may be a read error of a much larger clone one base away. The rearrangement uses TRBV27 and TRBJ2-5, with D hard to call. Germline V lookup: CDR1 MNHEY, CDR2 SMNVEV (reference sequence). This CDR3 is built from 15 residues. Trimming took 7 bases from V and 5 from J, leaving 20 bases between them. The CDR3 DNA is TGTGCCAGCATTGGGCCGTGTTCAGAAGAGGAGACCCAGTACTTC. It specifies CASIGPCSEEETQYF.

Of note for this clonotype: This may be a read error, as it is one base from a much larger clone. This chain joins TRBV10-3 and TRBJ2-7, with 12 nucleotides matching TRBD1. Germline V gene sequence: CDR1 ENHRY, CDR2 SYGVKD. This CDR3 is built from 15 residues. The V segment lost 6 bases and the J segment 0 bases; nucleotides outside the gene matches: 3. In nucleotides, the CDR3 is TGTGCCATCAGATCGGGACAGGGGGCCTCCTACGAGCAGTACGTC. Translation: CAIRSGQGASYEQYV.

This clonotype showed up just a few times. The V and J genes are TRBV9 and TRBJ1-3, with 8 bases fitting TRBD1. Germline CDR1 and CDR2: SGDLS and YYNGEE. The CDR3 loop spans 14 amino acids. The V gene end was trimmed by 3 bases and the J gene end by 6 bases; junction bases not matched to a gene: 5. In nucleotides, the CDR3 is TGTGCCAGCAGCGAGCGGACAGGGCCAAACACCATATATTTT. Protein sequence: CASSERTGPNTIYF. Variable domain in full (rest from reference TRBV9 and TRBJ1-3): DSGVTQTPKHLITATGQRVTLRCSPRSGDLSVYWYQQSLDQGLQFLIQYYNGEERAKGNILERFSAQQFPDLHSELNLSSLELGDSALYFCASSERTGPNTIYFGEGSWLTVV.

This clonotype was seen many times. This chain uses TRBV12-3 or TRBV12-4 with TRBJ1-5, with a weak D call TRBD1 (6 bases). CDR3 length: 14 amino acids. Trimming left V 3 bases short and J 5 bases short, with 11 bases between. CDR3 amino acids: CASSLGAGYQPQHF. DNA of the CDR3: TGTGCCAGCAGTTTGGGGGCAGGGTATCAGCCCCAGCATTTT.